This entry lists 12 T cell receptor beta chains sequenced from one sample in a study of PD-1 blockade in classical Hodgkin lymphoma. Assay: immunoSEQ multiplex PCR; the TCRdb copy retains only in-frame clones and omits some. The sample holds more than 60,000 clones, 90% seen once. Brentuximab vedotin exposure varied among the patients, all of whom had relapsed after autologous stem cell transplantation. The specimen was peripheral blood mononuclear cells (PBMCs), collected at baseline. All receptors come from a human donor with classical Hodgkin lymphoma.

The chain couples TRBV19 to TRBJ1-1; D not certain. This CDR3 region has 14 residues. The germline gives CDR1 LNHDA, CDR2 SQIVND (reference sequence). Trimming cost V 5 bases and J 0 bases, with 10 bases left between them. DNA of the CDR3: TGTGCCAGTAGTTGGGGTCCATTGAACACTGAAGCTTTCTTT. It specifies CASSWGPLNTEAFF.

The chain recombines TRBV27 with TRBJ2-7; TRBD2 aligns across 11 bases. The CDR3 is 14 residues long. J gave up 4 bases and V 6 bases, and 5 bases lay outside the gene matches. Germline lookup yields CDR1 MNHEY and CDR2 SMNVEV (reference sequence). This CDR3 reads CASRDSGRVYEQYF. The CDR3 nucleotides read TGTGCCAGCAGGGATAGCGGGAGGGTATACGAGCAGTACTTC.

The chain links TRBV29-1 to TRBJ2-1; 12 nucleotides align to TRBD2. V dropped 2 bases and J dropped 6; count of bases not matched to a gene: 8. Germline CDR1 and CDR2: SQVTM and ANQGSEA. The CDR3 consists of 16 residues. CDR3 sequence (DNA): TGCAGCGTTGAACTGACTAGCGGGAGTTTCGTCAATGAGCAGTTCTTC. This encodes CSVELTSGSFVNEQFF.

CDR3 DNA sequence: TGTGCCAGTAGTATTAGGACAGCCCCTAATGAAAAACTGTTTTTT. The encoded protein is CASSIRTAPNEKLFF. The V call is TRBV19, the J call TRBJ1-4, with D possibly TRBD1 on 6 matching bases. CDR1 and CDR2 (germline): LNHDA, SQIVND (reference sequence). The germline V and J ends were trimmed by 3 bases and 3 bases, with 11 bases remaining between them. The CDR3 is 15 residues long.

The CDR3 DNA reads TGCAGCGTAAGGACTCAGACTCATACGCAGTATTTT. Its translation is CSVRTQTHTQYF. The J gene is TRBJ2-3, the V gene TRBV29-1; possible D gene TRBD2, 5 bases. With 6 bases removed from V and 7 bases from J, the gap between germline ends came to 14 bases. The germline V gene has CDR1 SQVTM and CDR2 ANQGSEA. The CDR3 runs 12 residues.

The rearrangement uses TRBV7-2 and TRBJ2-7, with a weak D call TRBD1 (5 bases). The CDR3 sequence is 13 residues long. In germline, CDR1 is SGHTA, CDR2 FQGNSA. Trimming removed 6 bases from V and 3 bases from J, with 12 bases in between. CDR3: CASSTQGNYEQYF. CDR3 bases: TGTGCCAGCAGTACCCAGGGTAACTACGAGCAGTACTTC.

This clone is a singleton in its sample. The genes are TRBV18 and TRBJ2-7; D might be TRBD2 (5 bases). The V and J ends lost 0 bases and 2 bases respectively, with 5 bases between them. The CDR3 is 13 amino acids. Germline V gene lookup returns CDR1 KGHSH and CDR2 LQKENI. The CDR3 sequence is CASSPPRAYEQYF. The CDR3 region has the DNA TGTGCCAGCTCACCACCGAGGGCCTACGAGCAGTACTTC.

The chain links TRBV28 to TRBJ2-1; 11 bases map to TRBD2. Unmatched junction bases numbered 6, after V lost 5 bases and J lost 6 bases. The CDR3 has 15 residues. Germline V lookup: CDR1 MDHEN, CDR2 SYDVKM. CDR3 nucleotides: TGTGCCAGCAGTACCCGACTAGCGGGATTCAATGAGCAGTTCTTC. Translation gives CASSTRLAGFNEQFF.

The V and J genes are TRBV18 and TRBJ1-2; D uncertain. Trimming left V 1 base short and J 6 bases short, with 12 bases between. CDR3 size: 14 residues. Germline CDR1 KGHSH, CDR2 LQKENI. CDR3 region: CASSPRGEAHGYTF. The CDR3 bases are TGTGCCAGCTCACCACGCGGGGAAGCACATGGCTACACCTTC.

The V gene is TRBV5-4, the J gene TRBJ2-2, with no clear D. V was clipped by 6 bases and J by 0 bases, with 6 bases between them. The CDR3 covers 13 residues. Germline lookup yields CDR1 SGHNT and CDR2 YYREEE (reference sequence). Here the CDR3 reads CASKSTNTGELFF. CDR3 coding DNA: TGTGCCAGCAAGTCCACGAACACCGGGGAGCTGTTTTTT.

This clone has only one observation. This specimen includes other DNA sequences encoding the same CDR3. The rearrangement joins TRBV27 to TRBJ2-1, with D maybe TRBD2 (6 bases). The germline CDR1 and CDR2 sequences are MNHEY and SMNVEV (reference sequence). V lost 2 bases to trimming and J lost 0 bases, with 8 bases between them. The CDR3 length is 15 residues. CDR3 residues: CASSLIGSSYNEQFF. CDR3 nucleotide sequence: TGTGCCAGCAGTTTAATCGGGAGCTCCTACAATGAGCAGTTCTTC.

The chain uses TRBV14 and TRBJ1-2, with D perhaps matching TRBD1 (5 bases). The V and J ends lost 0 bases and 1 base respectively, with 15 bases between them. Germline assignment: CDR1 SGHDN and CDR2 FVKESK. The CDR3 is made up of 17 amino acids. For the CDR3, the DNA is TGTGCCAGCAGCCAAGAAAAGGGGATCGTGTTTAACTATGGCTACACCTTC. Its protein product is CASSQEKGIVFNYGYTF.